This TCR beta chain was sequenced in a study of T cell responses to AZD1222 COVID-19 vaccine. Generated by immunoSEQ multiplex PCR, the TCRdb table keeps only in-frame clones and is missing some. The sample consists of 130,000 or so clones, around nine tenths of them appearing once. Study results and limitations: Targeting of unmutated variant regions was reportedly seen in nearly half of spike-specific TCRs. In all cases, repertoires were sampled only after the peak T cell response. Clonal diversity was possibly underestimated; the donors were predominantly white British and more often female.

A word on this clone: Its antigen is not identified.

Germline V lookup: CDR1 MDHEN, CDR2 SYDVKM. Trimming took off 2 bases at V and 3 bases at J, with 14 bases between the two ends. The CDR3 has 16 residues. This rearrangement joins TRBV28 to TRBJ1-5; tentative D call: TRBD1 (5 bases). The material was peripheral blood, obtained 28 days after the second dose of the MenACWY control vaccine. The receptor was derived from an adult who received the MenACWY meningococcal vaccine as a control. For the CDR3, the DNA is TGTGCCAGCAGTTTAATCGGCAGGGCAATCAATCAGCCCCAGCATTTT. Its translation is CASSLIGRAINQPQHF.